The 11 T cell receptor beta chains below were found in one sample sequenced in a study of vaccination and CD4 T cells after COVID-19. The time point: late sampling 161 to 241 days after vaccination in three convalescent patients. Treatment specified: roughly 10-day PBMC culture with coronavirus spike peptide pools or control peptides (ViraFEST assay). Their cognate antigens are unknown. An Oncomine TCR Beta short-read assay was used to sequence the DNA from cultured CD4+ T cells. One entry per CDR3 protein, called by TCRdb with MiXCR from the PCR reads. The sample lists 25,000 to 30,000 distinct CDR3 sequences, about 40% seen once, with roughly 4.9% in the top ten. The sequencing used CD4+ T cells from blood, cultured in vitro, collected about 7 months after SARS-CoV-2 vaccination. Source of these receptors: a human donor who had recovered from COVID-19.

V is TRBV20-1 and J is TRBJ2-3; 8 bases match TRBD2. This CDR3 is 15 amino acids long. In germline, CDR1 is DFQATT, CDR2 SNEGSKA (reference sequence). After removal of 3 bases from V and 2 bases from J, the junction contained 7 bases not matched to a gene. The CDR3, as DNA: TGCAGTGCTAGTGGCCTAGCGGGTTCCACAGATACGCAGTATTTT. The encoded protein is CSASGLAGSTDTQYF.

J is TRBJ2-7 and V is TRBV5-4, with unresolved D. The CDR3 is 14 amino acids. Germline-derived CDR1 and CDR2 are SGHNT and YYREEE (reference sequence). Trimming removed 3 bases at V and 2 bases at J, with 12 bases between. The CDR3: CASSSEQLTYEQYF. In DNA, the CDR3 is TGTGCCAGCAGCTCCGAACAGTTAACCTACGAGCAGTACTTC.

The chain uses TRBV20-1 and TRBJ2-3, with 9 bases that match TRBD2. This CDR3 comprises 16 residues. Germline lookup yields CDR1 DFQATT and CDR2 SNEGSKA (reference sequence). Trimming at V came to 5 bases and at J to 4 bases, leaving 13 bases not matched to a gene. CDR3 sequence reads: CSALRLAGAASDTQYF. The CDR3 DNA reads as TGCAGTGCTCTTCGTTTAGCGGGAGCTGCTTCAGATACGCAGTATTTT.

In its sample, this clonotype was seen a few times. The chain is built from TRBV20-1 and TRBJ1-6; 7 bases align to TRBD1. The CDR3 runs to 15 residues. The V gene end was trimmed by 3 bases and the J gene end by 8 bases; junction bases not matched to a gene: 10. Germline V lookup: CDR1 DFQATT, CDR2 SNEGSKA (reference sequence). DNA for the CDR3: TGCAGTGCTAGTGGCAGGGGGGCTTTCGATTCACCCCTCCACTTT. Encoded protein: CSASGRGAFDSPLHF.

This clonotype has only a few counts. CDR3 sequence: CASSEPLRGTYEQYF. Here the CDR3 DNA reads TGTGCCAGCAGCGAACCCCTACGGGGGACCTACGAGCAGTACTTC. The gene calls are TRBV11-2 and TRBJ2-7, with a weak D call TRBD2 (6 bases). Trimming left V 5 bases short and J 2 bases short, with 16 bases between. The CDR3 sequence is 15 residues long. Germline loops: CDR1 SGHAT, CDR2 FQNNGV.

This clonotype was recorded only once. The chain is built from TRBV5-6 and TRBJ2-5, with 7 bases matching TRBD2. Germline V gene data show CDR1 as SGHDT and CDR2 as YYEEEE. This CDR3 has 19 amino acids. Losses at the gene ends were 5 bases for V and 4 bases for J; bases not matched to a gene: 23. CDR3 region: CASSRLGGGEPVGRETQYF. For the CDR3, the DNA is TGTGCCAGCAGTCGGCTGGGGGGAGGGGAGCCAGTAGGAAGAGAGACCCAGTACTTC.

This rearrangement joins TRBV27 to TRBJ1-5; D unclear. The CDR3 has 19 amino acids. V was cut by 3 bases and J by 2 bases, with 23 bases left in between. Germline CDR1 reads MNHEY; CDR2 reads SMNVEV (reference sequence). CDR3 sequence reads: CASSFGRQAVLLGNQPQHF. The DNA of the CDR3 is TGTGCCAGCAGTTTTGGGAGGCAGGCAGTCCTATTGGGCAATCAGCCCCAGCATTTT.

This clonotype was counted once. The J gene is TRBJ2-2, the V gene TRBV4-1, with D unclear. The CDR3 runs to 14 residues. In germline, CDR1 is MGHRA, CDR2 YSYEKL. The ends were cut back, 4 bases at V and 5 bases at J, with 11 bases in the middle. Here the CDR3 reads CASSLPVGTGELFF. CDR3 DNA: TGCGCCAGCAGCCTCCCGGTTGGTACCGGGGAGCTGTTTTTT.

This clonotype appeared a single time. This chain links TRBV6-2 or TRBV6-3 with TRBJ2-7, with 10 positions matching TRBD2. The CDR3 consists of 17 residues. V dropped 10 bases and J dropped 2; count of bases not matched to a gene: 17. Looked up from germline, CDR1 is MNHEY and CDR2 is SVGEGT. The CDR3 reads CANPFPPSAGGAYEQYF. CDR3 DNA sequence: TGTGCCAACCCGTTCCCCCCTTCAGCGGGGGGGGCCTACGAGCAGTACTTC.

This clonotype was detected only a few times. The V and J genes are TRBV7-6 and TRBJ2-3, with D uncertain. The CDR3 has 12 residues. Trimming cost V 5 bases and J 5 bases, with 8 bases left between them. CDR1 and CDR2 from the germline V gene are SGHVS and FNYEAQ. The CDR3 sequence: CASSRWRDTQYF. CDR3 coding DNA: TGTGCCAGCAGCCGCTGGCGAGATACGCAGTATTTT.

V usage is TRBV5-6 and J usage is TRBJ1-1; unclear D gene. This CDR3 has 14 residues. Trimming cost V 7 bases and J 11 bases, with 24 bases left between them. The germline V gene encodes CDR1 SGHDT and CDR2 YYEEEE. CDR3 sequence reads: CASYPYQRNRLAFF. The CDR3 DNA sequence: TGTGCCAGCTACCCATATCAGAGGAACAGATTGGCTTTCTTT.